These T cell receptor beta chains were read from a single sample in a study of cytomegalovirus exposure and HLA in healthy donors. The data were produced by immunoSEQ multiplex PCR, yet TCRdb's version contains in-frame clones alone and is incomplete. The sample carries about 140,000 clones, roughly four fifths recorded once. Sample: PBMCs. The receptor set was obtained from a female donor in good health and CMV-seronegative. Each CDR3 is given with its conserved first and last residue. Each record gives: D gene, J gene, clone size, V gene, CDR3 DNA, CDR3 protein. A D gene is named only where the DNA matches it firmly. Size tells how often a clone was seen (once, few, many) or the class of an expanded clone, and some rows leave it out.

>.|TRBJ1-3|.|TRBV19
TGTGCCAGTAGTATGGTGCGGGGATTTGGAAACACCATATATTTT
CASSMVRGFGNTIYF
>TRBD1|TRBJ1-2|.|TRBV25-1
TGTGCCAGCAGTGAAGCAGGACAGGGGAACTATGGCTACACCTTC
CASSEAGQGNYGYTF
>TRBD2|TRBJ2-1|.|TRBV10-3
TGTGCCATCAAAGAGACTAGCGCCGAGAGGAATGAGCAGTTCTTC
CAIKETSAERNEQFF
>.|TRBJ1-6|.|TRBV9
TGTGCCAGCAGCGTGGGGGGGTTGGTGGATTCACCCCTCCACTTT
CASSVGGLVDSPLHF
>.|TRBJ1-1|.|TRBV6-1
TGTGCCAGCATGGGGGGGCGGTACACTGAAGCTTTCTTT
CASMGGRYTEAFF
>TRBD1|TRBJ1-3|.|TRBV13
TGTGCCAGCAGTGGAGATCGAGCCGGGACAGGTATCTCTGGAAACACCATATATTTT
CASSGDRAGTGISGNTIYF
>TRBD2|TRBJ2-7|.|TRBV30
TGTGCCTGGAGTATAGCGGGAGTGTACGAGCAGTACTTC
CAWSIAGVYEQYF
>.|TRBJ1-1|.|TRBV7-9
TGTTCCAGCAGCTCTGGGAGGAGTGAAGCTTTCTTT
CSSSSGRSEAFF
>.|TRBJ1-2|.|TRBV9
TGTGCCAGCAGCGTATTGGACAGATTTAACTATGGCTACACCTTC
CASSVLDRFNYGYTF
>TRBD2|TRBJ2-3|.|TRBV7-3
TGTGCCAGCAGCACGGGACTAGCGGGAGCAGATACGCAGTATTTT
CASSTGLAGADTQYF
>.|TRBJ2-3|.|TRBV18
TGTGCCAGCTCACCACGCGCCGGGGTCACAGATACGCAGTATTTT
CASSPRAGVTDTQYF
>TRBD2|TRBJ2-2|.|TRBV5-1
TGCGCCAGCAGCTTGGGGGACGCCGGGACTAGCGACTACACCGGGGAGCTGTTTTTT
CASSLGDAGTSDYTGELFF
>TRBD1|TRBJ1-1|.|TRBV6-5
TGTGCCAGCAGTCAGCTAGGGGGCAACACTGAAGCTTTCTTT
CASSQLGGNTEAFF
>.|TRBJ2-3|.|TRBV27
TGTGCCAGCAGTTCGATTAGGGGCAGGGTTTTGACAGATACGCAGTATTTT
CASSSIRGRVLTDTQYF
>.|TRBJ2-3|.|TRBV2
TGTGCCAGCAGTGATCCCTCCCATACGCAGTATTTT
CASSDPSHTQYF
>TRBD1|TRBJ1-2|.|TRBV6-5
TGTGCCAGCAGCCGAGATACAGGGGACTACTATGGCTACACCTTC
CASSRDTGDYYGYTF
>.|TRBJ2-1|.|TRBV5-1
TGCGCCAGCAGCTTGGCCCATCTAAGCTCCTACAATGAGCAGTTCTTC
CASSLAHLSSYNEQFF
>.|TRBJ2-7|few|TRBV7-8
TGTGCCAGCAGCCCCGCTAAAGACAGCTGGACCTACGAGCAGTACTTC
CASSPAKDSWTYEQYF